A selection of T cell receptor beta chains follows, all from one sample in a study of blood T cell repertoires in COVID-19. Generated by immunoSEQ multiplex PCR, the TCRdb table keeps only in-frame clones and is missing some. The table lists fewer than 250,000 clones, about 90% of them singletons. Material: PBMCs or T cells enriched from blood (not recorded which). These receptors all stem from a young man who had been exposed to COVID-19. The CDR3 runs from the conserved cysteine through the conserved F or W. The D gene is left open where the match is weak. Where a row states a size, it is once, few, many or the class of an expanded clone; other rows omit it.

CDR3nt: TGCAGTGCTAGTCCTCACGGGAGGGGCCAGCCCCAGCATTTT; CDR3aa: CSASPHGRGQPQHF; j_gene: TRBJ1-5; v_gene: TRBV20-1; d_gene: -; abundance: -
CDR3nt: TGTGCCAGCAGAATCCAGGGGACCTCCTACAATGAGCAGTTCTTC; CDR3aa: CASRIQGTSYNEQFF; j_gene: TRBJ2-1; v_gene: TRBV2; d_gene: -; abundance: -
CDR3nt: TGTGCCAGCAGCTTAGCTATGGGACAGGGGGCCACCAATAACTATGGCTACACCTTC; CDR3aa: CASSLAMGQGATNNYGYTF; j_gene: TRBJ1-2; v_gene: TRBV11-2; d_gene: TRBD1; abundance: few
CDR3nt: TGTGCCAGCAGCTTACTGATCGGGGGGGAGGGCACTGAAGCTTTCTTT; CDR3aa: CASSLLIGGEGTEAFF; j_gene: TRBJ1-1; v_gene: TRBV7-7; d_gene: -; abundance: -
CDR3nt: TGTGCCAGCAGCCAAGAATCGGCGAAACTGGGCAGGCGCTACGAGCAGTACTTC; CDR3aa: CASSQESAKLGRRYEQYF; j_gene: TRBJ2-7; v_gene: TRBV3-1/TRBV3-2; d_gene: -; abundance: few
CDR3nt: TGTGCCAGCAGCCAAGTCCCTGGTCGGTCTGGAAACACCATATATTTT; CDR3aa: CASSQVPGRSGNTIYF; j_gene: TRBJ1-3; v_gene: TRBV3-1/TRBV3-2; d_gene: -; abundance: -
CDR3nt: TGTGCCAGCAGTGAGGACAGGGCGGGCAATCAGCCCCAGCATTTT; CDR3aa: CASSEDRAGNQPQHF; j_gene: TRBJ1-5; v_gene: TRBV2; d_gene: TRBD1; abundance: -
CDR3nt: TGTGCCAGCAGCCCCGGACTAACCTACGAGCAGTACTTC; CDR3aa: CASSPGLTYEQYF; j_gene: TRBJ2-7; v_gene: TRBV13; d_gene: -; abundance: -
CDR3nt: TGTGCCAGCAGCTTAAATTCAGCCAGGGACTATGGCTACACCTTC; CDR3aa: CASSLNSARDYGYTF; j_gene: TRBJ1-2; v_gene: TRBV7-9; d_gene: -; abundance: -
CDR3nt: TGTGCCAGCAGCTTAGACGGGTCTAGCGGGGAGACCCAGTACTTC; CDR3aa: CASSLDGSSGETQYF; j_gene: TRBJ2-5; v_gene: TRBV11-2; d_gene: TRBD2; abundance: -
CDR3nt: TGTGCCAGCTCACCACTGGGACAGGGGAGATTAAATGAGCAGTTCTTC; CDR3aa: CASSPLGQGRLNEQFF; j_gene: TRBJ2-1; v_gene: TRBV18; d_gene: TRBD1; abundance: -
CDR3nt: TGCGCCAGCACCCTGGACACATACAATGAGCAGTTCTTC; CDR3aa: CASTLDTYNEQFF; j_gene: TRBJ2-1; v_gene: TRBV5-1; d_gene: -; abundance: -
CDR3nt: TGTGCCAGCTCTCCAACAGGGGCCGATCCTTACACCTTC; CDR3aa: CASSPTGADPYTF; j_gene: TRBJ1-2; v_gene: TRBV18; d_gene: TRBD1; abundance: few
CDR3nt: TGCAGTGCTAGTGGGTCTACCTACGAGCAGTACTTC; CDR3aa: CSASGSTYEQYF; j_gene: TRBJ2-7; v_gene: TRBV20-1; d_gene: -; abundance: few
CDR3nt: TGCGCCAGCAGCCAAGTGGGTCCCGCGGGGACTCTCGGGGAGACCCAGTACTTC; CDR3aa: CASSQVGPAGTLGETQYF; j_gene: TRBJ2-5; v_gene: TRBV4-1; d_gene: -; abundance: -
CDR3nt: TGTGCCAGCACCCCTGCCGGGGGTAAAAACATTCAGTACTTC; CDR3aa: CASTPAGGKNIQYF; j_gene: TRBJ2-4; v_gene: TRBV7-2; d_gene: -; abundance: -
CDR3nt: TGTGCCGGACAAGAGAACACTGAAGCTTTCTTT; CDR3aa: CAGQENTEAFF; j_gene: TRBJ1-1; v_gene: TRBV6-5; d_gene: -; abundance: -
CDR3nt: TGTGCTAGTGGTTCCGATCCGGAGTTTGGCAATCAGCCCCAGCATTTT; CDR3aa: CASGSDPEFGNQPQHF; j_gene: TRBJ1-5; v_gene: TRBV12-5; d_gene: -; abundance: few
CDR3nt: TGTGCAAGTCGCTTGGGAGACAGGGTCCAAGAGACCCAGTACTTC; CDR3aa: CASRLGDRVQETQYF; j_gene: TRBJ2-5; v_gene: TRBV12-2; d_gene: -; abundance: -
CDR3nt: TGTGCCAGCACCCGACAGGGTCCAAATTCACCCCTCCACTTT; CDR3aa: CASTRQGPNSPLHF; j_gene: TRBJ1-6; v_gene: TRBV2; d_gene: TRBD1; abundance: -
CDR3nt: TGTGCCAGCAGTGGAGGAGCCACCGGGGAGCTGTTTTTT; CDR3aa: CASSGGATGELFF; j_gene: TRBJ2-2; v_gene: TRBV25-1; d_gene: -; abundance: -
CDR3nt: TGTGCCAGCAGCCTGGTCCCAGCTAACTATGGCTACACCTTC; CDR3aa: CASSLVPANYGYTF; j_gene: TRBJ1-2; v_gene: TRBV7-2; d_gene: -; abundance: -
CDR3nt: TGTGCCTGGAGTAACGGTGCTGGAAACACCATATATTTT; CDR3aa: CAWSNGAGNTIYF; j_gene: TRBJ1-3; v_gene: TRBV30; d_gene: -; abundance: -
CDR3nt: TGTGCCAGCAGGGATCAGGAGGGCTATGGCTACACCTTC; CDR3aa: CASRDQEGYGYTF; j_gene: TRBJ1-2; v_gene: TRBV7-3; d_gene: -; abundance: once
CDR3nt: TGTGCCAGCAGCTTAGGGCCTCAGCCCCAGCATTTT; CDR3aa: CASSLGPQPQHF; j_gene: TRBJ1-5; v_gene: TRBV7-9; d_gene: -; abundance: -
CDR3nt: TGTGCCAGCAGTGAACAGGTCAGGGTCGGTTCACCCCTCCACTTT; CDR3aa: CASSEQVRVGSPLHF; j_gene: TRBJ1-6; v_gene: TRBV2; d_gene: -; abundance: -
CDR3nt: TGTGCCAGCAGCTTTCGGGGGGCGGCTGGAGATACGCAGTATTTT; CDR3aa: CASSFRGAAGDTQYF; j_gene: TRBJ2-3; v_gene: TRBV12-1; d_gene: -; abundance: -
CDR3nt: TGCGCCAGCAGCTTCGCACAGGGGGCGGGATACGAGCAGTACTTC; CDR3aa: CASSFAQGAGYEQYF; j_gene: TRBJ2-7; v_gene: TRBV5-1; d_gene: TRBD1; abundance: -
CDR3nt: TGTGCCAGCGGGGCCCAGATTGGCGCGTTCTTC; CDR3aa: CASGAQIGAFF; j_gene: TRBJ2-1; v_gene: TRBV2; d_gene: -; abundance: few
CDR3nt: TGTGCCAGCAGCTTAGTTCTTGCGGGGCTGGGCACAGATACGCAGTATTTT; CDR3aa: CASSLVLAGLGTDTQYF; j_gene: TRBJ2-3; v_gene: TRBV7-2; d_gene: -; abundance: few
CDR3nt: TGTGCAACCAATAGCGGAAGAAGGGCAGATACGCAGTATTTT; CDR3aa: CATNSGRRADTQYF; j_gene: TRBJ2-3; v_gene: TRBV2; d_gene: -; abundance: -
CDR3nt: TGTGCCAGCGTTGACGGGAATCAGCCCCAGCATTTT; CDR3aa: CASVDGNQPQHF; j_gene: TRBJ1-5; v_gene: TRBV6-5; d_gene: -; abundance: -
CDR3nt: TGTGCCAGCAGTTTATCGGACTACTCGCGGGATACGCAGTATTTT; CDR3aa: CASSLSDYSRDTQYF; j_gene: TRBJ2-3; v_gene: TRBV27; d_gene: -; abundance: once
CDR3nt: TGTGCCAGCAGCTTCGGGGGGCGCACAGATACGCAGTATTTT; CDR3aa: CASSFGGRTDTQYF; j_gene: TRBJ2-3; v_gene: TRBV7-9; d_gene: -; abundance: -
CDR3nt: TGTGCCAGTAGATCAATTACAGGGAGTCCTGGAAACACCATATATTTT; CDR3aa: CASRSITGSPGNTIYF; j_gene: TRBJ1-3; v_gene: TRBV19; d_gene: -; abundance: -
CDR3nt: TGTGCCAGCACTCCGCCGGGGATGAAGGGGGACACTGAAGCTTTCTTT; CDR3aa: CASTPPGMKGDTEAFF; j_gene: TRBJ1-1; v_gene: TRBV5-4; d_gene: -; abundance: once
CDR3nt: TGTGCCAGCTCAGCCGGGACAGCAAATGAAAAACTGTTTTTT; CDR3aa: CASSAGTANEKLFF; j_gene: TRBJ1-4; v_gene: TRBV18; d_gene: TRBD1; abundance: -
CDR3nt: TGTGCCAGCTCACCACAGAGGGACACTGAAGCTTTCTTT; CDR3aa: CASSPQRDTEAFF; j_gene: TRBJ1-1; v_gene: TRBV18; d_gene: -; abundance: -
CDR3nt: TGTGCCAGCAACCCCGGGGGGGCCGTCGCTTTCTTT; CDR3aa: CASNPGGAVAFF; j_gene: TRBJ1-1; v_gene: TRBV5-5; d_gene: -; abundance: -
CDR3nt: TGTGCCAGCAGCTTAGTGACGGGGGGCGGGAACGAGCAGTACTTC; CDR3aa: CASSLVTGGGNEQYF; j_gene: TRBJ2-7; v_gene: TRBV11-2; d_gene: -; abundance: -